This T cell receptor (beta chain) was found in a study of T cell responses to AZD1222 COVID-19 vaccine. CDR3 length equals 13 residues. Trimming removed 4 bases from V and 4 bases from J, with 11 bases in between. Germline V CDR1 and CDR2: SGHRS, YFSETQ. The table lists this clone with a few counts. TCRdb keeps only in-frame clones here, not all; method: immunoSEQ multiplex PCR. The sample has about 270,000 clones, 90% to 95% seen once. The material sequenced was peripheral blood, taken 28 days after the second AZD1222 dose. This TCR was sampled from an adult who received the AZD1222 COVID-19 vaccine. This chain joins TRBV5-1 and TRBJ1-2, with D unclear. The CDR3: CASSPTPLYGYTF. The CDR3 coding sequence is TGCGCCAGCAGCCCGACGCCTCTCTATGGCTACACCTTC.